This T cell receptor (beta chain) comes out of a study of T cell changes during pregnancy in multiple sclerosis. Per the germline V gene, CDR1 is LGHNA and CDR2 is YSLEER. V gave up 0 bases and J gave up 14 bases, with 14 bases separating them. This CDR3 spans 13 amino acids. TCRdb's table, derived via immunoSEQ multiplex PCR, lists solely in-frame clones and lacks some. The profile covers 89,000 or so clones, with about 91% appearing a single time and 3.5% taken by the ten largest. Sequenced material: PBMCs, taken in the first trimester of pregnancy. The sequence was obtained from a female donor in good health, serving as a control in a pregnancy study. Some clones in this sample may be carry-over from other donors' samples. The rearrangement uses TRBV4-3 and TRBJ1-5; no firm D call. CDR3 sequence: CASSQDRERAEHF. CDR3 in DNA: TGCGCCAGCAGCCAAGATAGGGAGAGGGCCGAGCATTTT.